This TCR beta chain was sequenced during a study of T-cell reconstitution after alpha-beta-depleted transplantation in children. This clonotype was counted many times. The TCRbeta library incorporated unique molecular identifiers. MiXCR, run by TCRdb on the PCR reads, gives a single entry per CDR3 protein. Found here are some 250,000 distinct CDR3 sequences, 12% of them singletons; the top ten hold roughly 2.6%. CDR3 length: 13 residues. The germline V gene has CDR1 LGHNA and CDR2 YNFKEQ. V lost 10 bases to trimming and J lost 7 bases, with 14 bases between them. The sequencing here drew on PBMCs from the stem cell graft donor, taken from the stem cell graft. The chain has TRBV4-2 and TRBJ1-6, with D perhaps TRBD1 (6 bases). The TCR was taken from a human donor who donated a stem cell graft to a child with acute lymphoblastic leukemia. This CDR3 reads CATTGSVNSPLHF. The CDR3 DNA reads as TGTGCCACTACAGGGAGTGTCAATTCACCCCTCCACTTT.